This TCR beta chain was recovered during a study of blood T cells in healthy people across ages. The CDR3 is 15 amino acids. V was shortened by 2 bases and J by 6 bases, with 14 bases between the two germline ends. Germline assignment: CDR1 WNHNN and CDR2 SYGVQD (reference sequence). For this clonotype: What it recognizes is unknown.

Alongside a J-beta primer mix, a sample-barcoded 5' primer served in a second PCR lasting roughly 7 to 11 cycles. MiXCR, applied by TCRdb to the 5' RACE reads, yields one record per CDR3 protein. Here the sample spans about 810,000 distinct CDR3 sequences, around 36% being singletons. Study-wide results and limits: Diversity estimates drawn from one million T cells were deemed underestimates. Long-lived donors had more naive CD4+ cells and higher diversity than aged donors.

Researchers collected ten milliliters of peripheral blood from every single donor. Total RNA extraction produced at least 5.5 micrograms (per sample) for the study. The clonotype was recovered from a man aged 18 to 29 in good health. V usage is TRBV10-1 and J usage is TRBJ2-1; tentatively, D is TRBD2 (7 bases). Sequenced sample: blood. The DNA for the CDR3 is TGCGCCAGCAGTGAGGGCGGGGGCTTCGGCAATGAGCAGTTCTTC. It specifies CASSEGGGFGNEQFF.